This TCR beta chain emerged from a study of CD8+CD57+ T cells in acquired aplastic anemia. Profiling that covered TCR beta VDJ and CDR3 relied on genomic DNA as its template. TCRdb analysed the reads with MiXCR anew, one entry per CDR3 protein. The sample lists about 200,000 distinct CDR3 sequences, approximately 65% seen once, with roughly 62% in the top ten. Study-wide results and caveats: Patients and controls shared just under 30 CD8+ CDR3 sequences, highly expressed in patients.

As for this clonotype: Its antigen is undetermined.

The V gene lost 5 bases and the J gene lost 2 bases, with 16 bases spanning the gap. The CDR3 totals 17 residues. CDR1 SNHLY and CDR2 FYNNEI come from the germline V gene. Sequencing involved patients with CD8+CD57+ cell expansion previously shown by flow cytometry. Among the patients, all had severe acquired aplastic anemia. The sequence was obtained from a human donor with aplastic anemia. This chain connects TRBV2 to TRBJ2-6, with D maybe TRBD2 (6 bases). Sequencing was carried out using sorted CD4+, CD8+, or CD8+CD57+ T cells (not recorded which) from PBMCs. The CDR3 coding sequence is TGTGCCAGCAGTCCCGCCGGGAGATTTCCTGGGGCCAACGTCCTGACTTTC. Translation: CASSPAGRFPGANVLTF.